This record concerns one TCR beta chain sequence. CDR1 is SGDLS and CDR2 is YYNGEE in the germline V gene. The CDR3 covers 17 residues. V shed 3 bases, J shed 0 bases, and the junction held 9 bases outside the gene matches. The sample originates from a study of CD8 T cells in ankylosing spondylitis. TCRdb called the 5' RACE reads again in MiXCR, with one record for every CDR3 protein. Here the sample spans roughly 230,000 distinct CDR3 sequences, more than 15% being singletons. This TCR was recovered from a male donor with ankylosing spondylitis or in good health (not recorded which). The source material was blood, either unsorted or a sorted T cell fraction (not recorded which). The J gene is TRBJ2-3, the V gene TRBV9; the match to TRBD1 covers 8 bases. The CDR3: CASSEARTGPSTDTQYF. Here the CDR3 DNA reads TGTGCCAGCAGCGAAGCCAGGACAGGGCCGAGCACAGATACGCAGTATTTT.